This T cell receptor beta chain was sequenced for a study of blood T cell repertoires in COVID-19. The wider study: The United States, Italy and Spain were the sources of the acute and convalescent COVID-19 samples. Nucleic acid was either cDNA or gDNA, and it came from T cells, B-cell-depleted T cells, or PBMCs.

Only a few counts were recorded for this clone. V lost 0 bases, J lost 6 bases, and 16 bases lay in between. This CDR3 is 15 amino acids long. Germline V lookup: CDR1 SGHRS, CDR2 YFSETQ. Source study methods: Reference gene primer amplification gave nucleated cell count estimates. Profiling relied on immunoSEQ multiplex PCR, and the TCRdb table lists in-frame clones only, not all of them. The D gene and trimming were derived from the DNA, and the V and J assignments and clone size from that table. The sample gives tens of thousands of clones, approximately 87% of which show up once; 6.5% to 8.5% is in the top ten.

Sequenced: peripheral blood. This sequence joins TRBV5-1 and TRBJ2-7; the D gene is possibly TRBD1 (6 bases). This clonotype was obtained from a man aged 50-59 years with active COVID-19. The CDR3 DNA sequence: TGCGCCAGCAGCTTGGGGACAGCCGAGGTCTCCGAGCAGTACTTC. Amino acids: CASSLGTAEVSEQYF.